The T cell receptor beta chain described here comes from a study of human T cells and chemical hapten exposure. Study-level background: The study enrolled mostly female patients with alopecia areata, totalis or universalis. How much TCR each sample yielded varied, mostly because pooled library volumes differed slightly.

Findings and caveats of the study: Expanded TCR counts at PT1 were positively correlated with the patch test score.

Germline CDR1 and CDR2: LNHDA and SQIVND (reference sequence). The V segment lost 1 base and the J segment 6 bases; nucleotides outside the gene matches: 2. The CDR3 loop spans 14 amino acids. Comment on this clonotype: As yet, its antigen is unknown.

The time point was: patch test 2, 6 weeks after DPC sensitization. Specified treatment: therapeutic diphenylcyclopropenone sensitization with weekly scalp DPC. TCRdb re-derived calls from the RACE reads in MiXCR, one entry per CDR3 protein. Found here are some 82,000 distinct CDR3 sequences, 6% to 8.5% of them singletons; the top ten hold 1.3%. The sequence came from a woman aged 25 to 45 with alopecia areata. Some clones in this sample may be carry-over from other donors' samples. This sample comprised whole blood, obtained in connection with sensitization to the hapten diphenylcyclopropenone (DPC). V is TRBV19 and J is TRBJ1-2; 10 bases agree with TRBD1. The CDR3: CASSIGGTGDGYTF. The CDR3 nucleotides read TGTGCCAGTAGTATAGGCGGGACAGGGGATGGCTACACCTTC.